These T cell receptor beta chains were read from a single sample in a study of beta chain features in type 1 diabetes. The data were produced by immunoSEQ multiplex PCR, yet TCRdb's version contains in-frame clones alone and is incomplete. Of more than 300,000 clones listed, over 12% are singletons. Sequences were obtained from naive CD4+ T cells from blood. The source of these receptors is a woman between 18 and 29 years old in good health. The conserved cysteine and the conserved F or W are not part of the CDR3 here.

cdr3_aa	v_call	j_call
ASSMTSTSYEQY	TRBV5-1	TRBJ2-7
ASILGGKIPYEQY	TRBV28	TRBJ2-7
AWNRGQYEQY	TRBV30	TRBJ2-7
AWSNLNSGNTIY	TRBV30	TRBJ1-3
ASSHAEGGNYEQY	TRBV4-3	TRBJ2-7
ASRGQYNEQF	TRBV28	TRBJ2-1
ASSQDGALAIYNEQF	TRBV4-3	TRBJ2-1
ASSGMRGANTGELF	TRBV9	TRBJ2-2
ASSVDRGLNQPQH	TRBV7-2	TRBJ1-5
ASSDSNRLAGVGEQF	TRBV6-4	TRBJ2-1
ASSLGLAGGHTDTQY	TRBV7-9	TRBJ2-3
ASSVAGRSEQF	TRBV9	TRBJ2-1
ATSRDRDSTSYEQY	TRBV15	TRBJ2-7
ASNKDRFNGNTEAF	TRBV23-1	TRBJ1-1
ASSPLIRSGANVLT	TRBV5-4	TRBJ2-6
ASSRNTYEQY	TRBV28	TRBJ2-7
ASTLRQGRRAF	TRBV2	TRBJ1-1
ASSPLRPVNNEQF	TRBV18	TRBJ2-1
ASSGTKKAF	TRBV6-4	TRBJ1-1
SVEGFGGSGNTIY	TRBV29-1	TRBJ1-3
ASSNWREDEQF	TRBV19	TRBJ2-1
ASSSQQGLHTEAF	TRBV7-9	TRBJ1-1
ASSDRLARQF	TRBV9	TRBJ2-1
ASSLGQADTEAF	TRBV5-1	TRBJ1-1
ASSQVQGGNQPQH	TRBV4-2	TRBJ1-5
ATRRASGNTIY	TRBV15	TRBJ1-3
AWSYGIKNEQF	TRBV30	TRBJ2-1
ASSYRGQGRTGELF	TRBV6-5	TRBJ2-2
ASTPGTPNYGYT	TRBV6-1	TRBJ1-2
ASGGRGFYNEQF	TRBV2	TRBJ2-1
SVGDRSNQPQH	TRBV29-1	TRBJ1-5
ASSLGTSGAQF	TRBV5-1	TRBJ2-1
ASSATSGRARGRETQY	TRBV9	TRBJ2-5
ASRLQGRNEQF	TRBV5-4	TRBJ2-1
ASSVAGGRQPQH	TRBV9	TRBJ1-5
ASSQGISGTVNEQF	TRBV4-3	TRBJ2-1
ASSYWRGEQY	TRBV6-5	TRBJ2-7
ASRTGTSARTDTQY	TRBV5-4	TRBJ2-3
ASSFGGGGQPQH	TRBV7-2	TRBJ1-5
AGGTGVEKLF	TRBV30	TRBJ1-4
ASSSDSILANTGELF	TRBV5-1	TRBJ2-2
SVLQGYEQY	TRBV29-1	TRBJ2-7
ASSVQAIEYNEQF	TRBV2	TRBJ2-1
ASSLGGGNQPQH	TRBV7-9	TRBJ1-5
AWRLPAGADTQY	TRBV30	TRBJ2-3
ASSPPVLTEAF	TRBV7-9	TRBJ1-1
SAVAGARSYGYT	TRBV29-1	TRBJ1-2
ATCPGTASERKGNGYT	TRBV10-3	TRBJ1-2
ASSTPGTWVYEQY	TRBV28	TRBJ2-7
SAIPGYEQY	TRBV20-1	TRBJ2-7
ASSLTGTLYEQY	TRBV7-9	TRBJ2-7
ASSLTNYNEQF	TRBV11-2	TRBJ2-1
ASSHYTGLLYNEQF	TRBV4-3	TRBJ2-1
AWRSPGNTEAF	TRBV30	TRBJ1-1
ADRGQGVRETQY	TRBV27	TRBJ2-5
ASSPLSARGLYGYT	TRBV5-6	TRBJ1-2
ASSKGRGTDTQY	TRBV21-1	TRBJ2-3
ASRVSGLEGNEQF	TRBV7-2	TRBJ2-1
AISDSGSINEQY	TRBV10-3	TRBJ2-7
ASSERLAAGTDTQY	TRBV5-4	TRBJ2-3